This T cell receptor beta chain was found in a study of T cells in Graves' hyperthyroidism and ophthalmopathy. Study background: Peripheral blood was acquired at first diagnosis, ahead of any therapy whatsoever.

This clonotype was counted many times. The study excluded patients with uncontrolled infection, other autoimmune disease, pregnancy or lactation. The PBMCs were sourced from fresh peripheral blood (about 10 ml). RNA transcripts yielded amplified TCR beta CDR3 regions. TCR CDR3 underwent first-round RT-PCR with the HTBI primer set. TCRdb reanalysed the multiplex PCR reads using MiXCR and keeps one entry per CDR3 protein. The data contain over 700,000 distinct CDR3 sequences, roughly a sixth of them singletons. Material: blood. The clonotype comes from a woman aged 50 to 60 with Graves' hyperthyroidism that later progressed to Graves' ophthalmopathy.

This chain's CDR3 is CASSLGPVNEQFF. The CDR3 DNA sequence: TGTGCCAGCAGCTTAGGTCCGGTCAATGAGCAGTTCTTC. The chain recombines TRBV11-3 with TRBJ2-1, with no clear D. V lost 1 base, J lost 6 bases, and 7 bases lay in between. The CDR3 has 13 amino acids. The germline gives CDR1 SGHNT, CDR2 YENEEA.